This is a list of T cell receptor beta chains from one sample in a study of blood T cells in healthy people across ages. TCRdb redid the calling of the 5' RACE reads with MiXCR, one entry per CDR3 protein. The sample contains about 1.8 million distinct CDR3 sequences, around half of which appear only once. Sequencing was done on a sample of blood. The receptors come from a woman between 40 and 55 years old in good health. The conserved cysteine and the conserved F or W are not part of the CDR3 here.

CDR3 protein | J gene | V gene
SVGGDPTDTQY | TRBJ2-3 | TRBV29-1
ASSLDSSRYGYT | TRBJ1-2 | TRBV19
AIRAQGANQPQH | TRBJ1-5 | TRBV10-3
ASIPGTDTQY | TRBJ2-3 | TRBV7-2
SASPTGTNYGYT | TRBJ1-2 | TRBV20-1
ASSSPLGQGQNEQF | TRBJ2-1 | TRBV28
ASSFQASGNTIY | TRBJ1-3 | TRBV11-2
ASSTIQRLAGVGTDTQY | TRBJ2-3 | TRBV6-2/TRBV6-3
ASSFARPGANVLT | TRBJ2-6 | TRBV6-2/TRBV6-3
ASSFGSGSFYGYT | TRBJ1-2 | TRBV28
ASSEGLAGGSDTQY | TRBJ2-3 | TRBV2
ASSAQMLIGGNEQF | TRBJ2-1 | TRBV9
SARDGAVSYNEQF | TRBJ2-1 | TRBV20-1
ASSLGLGNGGIYEQY | TRBJ2-7 | TRBV7-2
ASSRRANSYEQY | TRBJ2-7 | TRBV7-2
ASSPPGGGNEKLF | TRBJ1-4 | TRBV12-3/TRBV12-4
ASSLGDGRVAF | TRBJ1-1 | TRBV5-1
ASSLGPERETQY | TRBJ2-5 | TRBV5-1
ASSGLGVTQETQY | TRBJ2-5 | TRBV6-1
ASSSGGDETQY | TRBJ2-5 | TRBV7-3
ASTQDRASNQPQH | TRBJ1-5 | TRBV2
ASSSPGQGLNEQY | . | TRBV12-3/TRBV12-4
ASSAYARDSTADTQY | TRBJ2-3 | TRBV4-1
ATSREGQDDSPLH | TRBJ1-6 | TRBV15
ASNFIAGGPGEQF | TRBJ2-1 | TRBV5-1
ASSGTGDTQY | TRBJ2-3 | TRBV28
ASSSTGYRGFPFYNSPLH | TRBJ1-6 | TRBV21-1
ASSPATGFNEQF | TRBJ2-1 | TRBV5-1
ASSEGRTSGSYEQY | TRBJ2-7 | TRBV5-4
ASSAIGGATEAF | TRBJ1-1 | TRBV25-1
ASTRRLGGEQY | TRBJ2-7 | TRBV2
ASSSDRGRLEQY | TRBJ2-7 | TRBV28
ASSLSFGGRGTEAF | TRBJ1-1 | TRBV27
SASQVQRNEQY | TRBJ2-5 | TRBV20-1
ASSQAELGSTYEQY | TRBJ2-7 | TRBV4-1
ASSGSSSETQY | TRBJ2-5 | TRBV9
ATSGQGGTEAF | TRBJ1-1 | TRBV24-1
ASSLESRDGTYEQY | TRBJ2-7 | TRBV13
ASSADRDEQY | . | TRBV7-9
ATGQGIYNEQF | TRBJ2-1 | TRBV12-3/TRBV12-4
ASRQGARDGYT | TRBJ1-2 | TRBV7-9
ASSQETDLGETQY | TRBJ2-5 | TRBV14